The 22 T cell receptor beta chains in this list originate from one sample, sequenced in a study of cytomegalovirus exposure and HLA in healthy donors. In the PCR, 60 Vbeta and 13 Jbeta primers were used. Sequencing used immunoSEQ multiplex PCR; TCRdb keeps in-frame clones, though not all of them. The table has a few hundred thousand clones, around 80% seen once. Sequenced material: PBMCs. These receptors came from a girl aged 2-10 years in good health and CMV-seronegative.

The chain joins TRBV5-4 to TRBJ2-3; 11 bases agree with TRBD2. J was trimmed by 6 bases and V by 4 bases; bases with no gene match: 10. The CDR3 consists of 16 residues. Germline V gives CDR1 SGHNT, CDR2 YYREEE (reference sequence). DNA for the CDR3: TGTGCCAGCAGCGAGGTTGAACTAGCGGGGGTGGATACGCAGTATTTT. It is translated as CASSEVELAGVDTQYF.

This chain joins TRBV5-1 and TRBJ2-3; the D is unclear. The CDR3 contains 14 residues. Germline V CDR1 and CDR2: SGHRS, YFSETQ. Trimming stripped 2 bases from V and 3 bases from J, with 10 bases between. CDR3 bases: TGCGCCAGCAGCTTTACGCCAGGTACAGATACGCAGTATTTT. It encodes CASSFTPGTDTQYF.

The V gene is TRBV5-1, the J gene TRBJ2-2, with D hard to call. The germline gives CDR1 SGHRS, CDR2 YFSETQ. With 7 bases removed from V and 7 bases from J, the gap between germline ends came to 11 bases. The CDR3 covers 12 residues. The CDR3 nucleotides read TGCGCCAGCTCTTACGTAGACGGGGAGCTGTTTTTT. Its protein product is CASSYVDGELFF.

V and J are TRBV5-4 and TRBJ2-6; 8 bases agree with TRBD1. Trimming cost V 4 bases and J 2 bases; bases outside gene matches: 8. Germline CDR1 and CDR2: SGHNT and YYREEE (reference sequence). The CDR3 length is 17 residues. CDR3: CASSTGTGTAGANVLTF. CDR3 sequence (DNA): TGTGCCAGCAGCACCGGGACAGGCACCGCTGGGGCCAACGTCCTGACTTTC. Using reference TRBV5-4 and TRBJ2-6 for the parts outside the CDR3, the full variable domain is ETGVTQSPTHLIKTRGQQVTLRCSSQSGHNTVSWYQQALGQGPQFIFQYYREEENGRGNFPPRFSGLQFPNYSSELNVNALELDDSALYLCASSTGTGTAGANVLTFGAGSRLTVL.

This chain connects TRBV5-4 to TRBJ2-3; 7 bases align to TRBD2. The CDR3 runs 15 residues. Per the germline V gene, CDR1 is SGHNT and CDR2 is YYREEE (reference sequence). Trimming at V came to 2 bases and at J to 0 bases, leaving 3 bases not matched to a gene. The DNA for the CDR3 is TGTGCCAGCAGCTTCCGGCGGGAGAGCACAGATACGCAGTATTTT. Encoded protein: CASSFRRESTDTQYF.

This clone was recorded a few times. The V gene is TRBV14, the J gene TRBJ2-4, with D unresolved. Trimming stripped 6 bases from V and 2 bases from J, with 11 bases between. This CDR3 has 14 residues. Germline assignment: CDR1 SGHDN and CDR2 FVKESK. CDR3 nucleotide sequence: TGTGCCAGCAGTTGGCAGGAAACCAAAAACATTCAGTACTTC. Residues: CASSWQETKNIQYF.

In the case of this clone: At one end the junction does not follow the germline gene, possibly because of a read error. The chain employs TRBV7-9 and TRBJ1-2; 10 positions agree with TRBD1. Germline CDR1 is SEHNR and CDR2 is FQNEAQ (reference sequence). The CDR3 is made up of 17 amino acids. CDR3: CSSSFETGTGAEYGYTF. The CDR3 coding sequence is TGTTCCAGCAGTTTCGAAACCGGGACAGGGGCGGAGTATGGCTACACCTTC. The whole variable domain, filled in from reference TRBV7-9 and TRBJ1-2, reads DTGVSQNPRHKITKRGQNVTFRCDPISEHNRLYWYRQTLGQGPEFLTYFQNEAQLEKSRLLSDRFSAERPKGSFSTLEIQRTEQGDSAMYLCSSSFETGTGAEYGYTFGSGTRLTVV.

This clone has just a few counts. The chain joins TRBV14 to TRBJ1-2; tentative D call: TRBD1 (5 bases). Germline V CDR1 and CDR2: SGHDN, FVKESK. This CDR3 spans 13 amino acids. V was clipped by 0 bases and J by 9 bases, with 11 bases between them. For the CDR3, the DNA is TGTGCCAGCAGCCAAGATCCAGGGTTCCGCTACACCTTC. Protein product: CASSQDPGFRYTF.

This clone has only a few counts. This sequence joins TRBV7-9 and TRBJ1-2; 7 bases are shared with TRBD1. The CDR3 length is 14 residues. Germline V gene data show CDR1 as SEHNR and CDR2 as FQNEAQ (reference sequence). The junction had 8 bases not matched to a gene; V was cut back by 6 bases and J by 4 bases. CDR3 residues: CASSSRDSFYGYTF. The CDR3 nucleotides read TGTGCCAGCAGTTCCCGGGACAGCTTCTATGGCTACACCTTC.

V is TRBV7-8 and J is TRBJ1-2; TRBD1 is a possible D gene (6 bases). This CDR3 comprises 16 residues. CDR1 SGHVS and CDR2 FQNEAQ come from the germline V gene. The germline V and J ends were trimmed by 5 bases and 3 bases, with 19 bases remaining between them. CDR3 bases: TGTGCCAGCAGCCCGCGGGGGGGGCTGGAGGACTATGGCTACACCTTC. Protein: CASSPRGGLEDYGYTF.

The chain combines TRBV29-1 with TRBJ1-1, with D possibly matching TRBD1 (5 bases). V was pared by 4 bases and J by 1 base, with 10 bases between. This CDR3 spans 13 amino acids. Germline assignment: CDR1 SQVTM and CDR2 ANQGSEA. CDR3 bases: TGCAGCGTTGCTAGGGGCCCGAACACTGAAGCTTTCTTT. Protein: CSVARGPNTEAFF.

The V call is TRBV2, the J call TRBJ1-2; a weak D match, TRBD1 (5 bases). In germline, CDR1 is SNHLY, CDR2 FYNNEI. The V and J ends lost 3 bases and 2 bases respectively, with 10 bases between them. This CDR3 is built from 14 residues. The CDR3, as DNA: TGTGCCAGCAGTGACTCAGGGAGGAACTATGGCTACACCTTC. Protein: CASSDSGRNYGYTF.

This clone turned up a few times. This chain uses TRBV7-7 with TRBJ2-7, with 9 positions matching TRBD2. CDR3 length: 15 amino acids. Germline CDR1 SSHAT, CDR2 FNYEAQ (reference sequence). V lost 5 bases, J lost 4 bases, and 9 bases stayed unmatched. This CDR3 reads CASSDRLAAKYEQYF. CDR3 sequence (DNA): TGTGCCAGCAGCGATCGACTAGCGGCGAAATACGAGCAGTACTTC. The full variable domain, its missing parts supplied by reference TRBV7-7 and TRBJ2-7, is GAGVSQSPRYKVTKRGQDVTLRCDPISSHATLYWYQQALGQGPEFLTYFNYEAQPDKSGLPSDRFSAERPEGSISTLTIQRTEQRDSAMYRCASSDRLAAKYEQYFGPGTRLTVT.

This clone was seen only a few times. The rearrangement joins TRBV2 to TRBJ2-5; possible D gene TRBD2, 6 bases. The CDR3 runs to 13 residues. V was trimmed by 7 bases and J by 5 bases, leaving 14 bases between them. Germline CDR1 reads SNHLY; CDR2 reads FYNNEI. The CDR3 sequence: CASTLAGYETQYF. The CDR3 DNA reads TGTGCCAGCACCCTTGCGGGGTACGAGACCCAGTACTTC.

The chain is built from TRBV7-2 and TRBJ2-3, with TRBD2 as a possible D gene (5 bases). Trimming removed 5 bases at V and 7 bases at J, with 13 bases between. The CDR3 is 13 residues long. Germline V gives CDR1 SGHTA, CDR2 FQGNSA. Here the CDR3 DNA reads TGTGCCAGCAGCAAACCTAGCATATATACGCAGTATTTT. Protein: CASSKPSIYTQYF.

J is TRBJ2-1 and V is TRBV13; TRBD1 might be the D (5 bases). CDR3 length: 14 amino acids. Deletions cut 1 base from V and 8 bases from J, with 12 bases between. Germline values: CDR1 PRHDT, CDR2 FYEKMQ (reference sequence). The CDR3 loop is CASSLENRWDEQFF. The CDR3, as DNA: TGTGCCAGCAGCTTAGAGAACAGGTGGGATGAGCAGTTCTTC.

This chain links TRBV27 with TRBJ2-7, with a tentative D call TRBD2 (6 bases). CDR1 MNHEY and CDR2 SMNVEV come from the germline V gene (reference sequence). The V and J ends lost 5 bases and 3 bases respectively, with 11 bases between them. CDR3 length: 13 amino acids. CDR3 residues: CASSVVSGYEQYF. In DNA form, the CDR3 reads TGTGCCAGCAGTGTGGTTAGCGGCTACGAGCAGTACTTC.

The chain couples TRBV6-5 to TRBJ2-7; 8 positions match TRBD1. This CDR3 has 15 amino acids. The V gene end was trimmed by 0 bases and the J gene end by 3 bases; junction bases not matched to a gene: 4. Germline CDR1 and CDR2: MNHEY and SVGAGI. In DNA, the CDR3 is TGTGCCAGCAGTTACTCTCAGGGGGCGCACTACGAGCAGTACTTC. Protein sequence: CASSYSQGAHYEQYF.

This chain joins TRBV6-6 and TRBJ1-5, with unresolved D. This CDR3 comprises 14 residues. Trimming took 6 bases from V and 2 from J, leaving 11 bases between them. Germline V lookup: CDR1 MNHNY, CDR2 SVGAGI (reference sequence). The CDR3 sequence: CASSVGAGNQPQHF. The CDR3 DNA sequence: TGTGCCAGCAGCGTTGGAGCCGGCAATCAGCCCCAGCATTTT.

This clone showed up just once. The V call is TRBV19, the J call TRBJ2-1; tentative D call: TRBD2 (6 bases). Trimming removed 3 bases at V and 6 bases at J, with 18 bases between. The germline CDR1 and CDR2 sequences are LNHDA and SQIVND (reference sequence). The CDR3 length is 16 residues. The CDR3 DNA follows: TGTGCCAGTAGTATTTGGCGTGGGTCCGGGGGCAATGAGCAGTTCTTC. It translates to CASSIWRGSGGNEQFF.

This clone was seen just once. The genes are TRBV25-1 and TRBJ1-4; possible D gene TRBD1, 6 bases. This CDR3 spans 15 amino acids. Germline V lookup: CDR1 MGHDK, CDR2 SYGVNS. V gave up 4 bases and J gave up 11 bases, with 20 bases separating them. The CDR3 loop is CASSGPSGGAGKLFF. DNA of the CDR3: TGTGCCAGCAGTGGTCCCTCGGGGGGCGCAGGGAAACTGTTTTTT.

The rearrangement links TRBV6-1 to TRBJ1-5; 9 bases map to TRBD1. Germline CDR1 and CDR2: MNHNS and SASEGT. The V and J ends lost 3 bases and 9 bases, in that order; junction bases with no gene match: 15. CDR3 length: 17 amino acids. CDR3 in DNA: TGTGCCAGCAGTGAGATAGCCGGGACAGGGATTAGGGGGCCCCAGCATTTT. Translated, it gives CASSEIAGTGIRGPQHF.